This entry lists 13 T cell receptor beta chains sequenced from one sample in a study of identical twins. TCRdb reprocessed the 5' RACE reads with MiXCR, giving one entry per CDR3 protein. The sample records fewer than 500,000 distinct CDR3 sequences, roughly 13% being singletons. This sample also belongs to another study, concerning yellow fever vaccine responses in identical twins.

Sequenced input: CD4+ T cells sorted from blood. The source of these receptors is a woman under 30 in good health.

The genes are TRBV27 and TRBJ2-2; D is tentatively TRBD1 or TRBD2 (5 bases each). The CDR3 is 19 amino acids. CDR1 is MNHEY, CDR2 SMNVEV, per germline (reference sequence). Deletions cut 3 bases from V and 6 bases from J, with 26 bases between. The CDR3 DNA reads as TGTGCCAGCAGTTTCCGGACCACCGTGGGCCATCGAGGGGCCGGGGAGCTGTTTTTT. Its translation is CASSFRTTVGHRGAGELFF.

CDR3 amino acids: CASSLEFGWGEQYF. The CDR3 bases are TGTGCCAGCAGCTTAGAGTTCGGATGGGGAGAGCAGTACTTC. The gene calls are TRBV11-2 and TRBJ2-7; D unclear. V was clipped by 0 bases and J by 7 bases, with 13 bases between them. This CDR3 has 14 amino acids. The V gene's germline CDR1 is SGHAT and CDR2 FQNNGV.

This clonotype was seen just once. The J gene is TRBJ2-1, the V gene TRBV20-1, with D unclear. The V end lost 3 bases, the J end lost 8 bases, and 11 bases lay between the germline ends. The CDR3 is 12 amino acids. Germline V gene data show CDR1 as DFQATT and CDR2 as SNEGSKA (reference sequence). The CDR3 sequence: CSASLGTYEQFF. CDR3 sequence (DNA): TGCAGTGCTAGTTTGGGCACTTATGAGCAGTTCTTC.

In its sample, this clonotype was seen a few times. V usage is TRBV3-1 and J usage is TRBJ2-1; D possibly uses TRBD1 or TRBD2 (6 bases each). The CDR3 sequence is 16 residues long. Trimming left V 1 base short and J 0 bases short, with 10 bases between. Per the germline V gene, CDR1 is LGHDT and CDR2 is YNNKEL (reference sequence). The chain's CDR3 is CASSQAQGGSYNEQFF. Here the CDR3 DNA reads TGTGCCAGCAGCCAAGCACAGGGAGGCTCCTACAATGAGCAGTTCTTC.

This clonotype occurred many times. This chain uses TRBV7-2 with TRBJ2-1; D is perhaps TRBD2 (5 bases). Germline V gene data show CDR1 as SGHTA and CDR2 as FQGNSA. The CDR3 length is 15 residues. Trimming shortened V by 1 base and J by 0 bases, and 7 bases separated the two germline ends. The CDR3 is CASSLVGGSYNEQFF. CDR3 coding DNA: TGTGCCAGCAGCTTAGTAGGAGGCTCCTACAATGAGCAGTTCTTC.

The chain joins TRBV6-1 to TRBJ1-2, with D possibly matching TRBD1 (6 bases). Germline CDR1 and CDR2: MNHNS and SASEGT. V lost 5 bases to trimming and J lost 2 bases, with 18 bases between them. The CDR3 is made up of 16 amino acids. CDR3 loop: CASSPGDSSLNYGYTF. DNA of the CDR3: TGTGCCAGCAGTCCAGGGGACTCTTCGCTGAACTATGGCTACACCTTC.

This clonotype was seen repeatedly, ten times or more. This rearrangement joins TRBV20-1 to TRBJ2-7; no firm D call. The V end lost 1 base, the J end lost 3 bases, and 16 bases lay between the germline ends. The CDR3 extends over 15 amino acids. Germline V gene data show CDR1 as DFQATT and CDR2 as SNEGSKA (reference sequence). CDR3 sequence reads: CSARAPSGRHYEQYF. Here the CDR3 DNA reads TGCAGTGCTAGAGCCCCCTCTGGCAGGCACTACGAGCAGTACTTC.

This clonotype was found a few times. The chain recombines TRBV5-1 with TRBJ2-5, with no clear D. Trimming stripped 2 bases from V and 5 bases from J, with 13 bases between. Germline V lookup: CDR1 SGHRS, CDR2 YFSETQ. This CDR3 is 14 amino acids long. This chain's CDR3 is CASSLSSYWETQYF. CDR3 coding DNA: TGCGCCAGCAGCTTAAGTAGTTATTGGGAGACCCAGTACTTC.

The CDR3 loop reads CASSPDEGRNQPQHF. Here the CDR3 DNA reads TGCGCCAGCAGCCCGGACGAAGGGCGTAATCAGCCCCAGCATTTT. This chain connects TRBV5-1 to TRBJ1-5; D uncertain. CDR3 size: 15 residues. Deletions cut 4 bases from V and 4 bases from J, with 15 bases between. Germline V gene lookup returns CDR1 SGHRS and CDR2 YFSETQ.

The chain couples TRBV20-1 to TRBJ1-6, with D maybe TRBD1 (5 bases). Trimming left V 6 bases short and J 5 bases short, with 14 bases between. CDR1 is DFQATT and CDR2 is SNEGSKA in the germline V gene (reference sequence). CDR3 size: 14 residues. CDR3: CSARDPLDNSPLHF. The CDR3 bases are TGCAGTGCACGGGACCCATTAGATAATTCACCCCTCCACTTT.

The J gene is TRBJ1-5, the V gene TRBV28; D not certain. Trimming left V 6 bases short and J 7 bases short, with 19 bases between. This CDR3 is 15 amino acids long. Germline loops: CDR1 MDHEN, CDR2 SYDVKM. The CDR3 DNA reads TGTGCCAGCAGCCCGGGCGTTGGAGGGCCACAGCCCCAGCATTTT. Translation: CASSPGVGGPQPQHF.

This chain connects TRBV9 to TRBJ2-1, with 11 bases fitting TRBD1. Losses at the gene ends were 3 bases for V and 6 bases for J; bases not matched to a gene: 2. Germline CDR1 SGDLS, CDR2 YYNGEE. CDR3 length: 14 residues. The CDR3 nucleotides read TGTGCCAGCAGCGAGGGACAGGGGGGCAATGAGCAGTTCTTC. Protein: CASSEGQGGNEQFF.

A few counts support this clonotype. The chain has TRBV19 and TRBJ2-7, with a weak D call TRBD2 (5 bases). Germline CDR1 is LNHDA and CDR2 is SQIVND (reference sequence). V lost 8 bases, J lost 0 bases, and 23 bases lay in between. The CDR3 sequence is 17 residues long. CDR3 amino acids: CASGPQVRVGSSYEQYF. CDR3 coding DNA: TGTGCCAGTGGTCCCCAGGTGCGGGTAGGATCCTCCTACGAGCAGTACTTC.